A selection of T cell receptor beta chains follows, all from one sample in a study of CD8+ T cells in alopecia areata. Profiled with immunoSEQ multiplex PCR; TCRdb holds only in-frame clones, not every one. In the table there are approximately 200,000 clones, 50% to 60% of which are singletons. This specimen consisted of CD4+ T cells sorted from blood, obtained at week 4, from a patient treated with tofacitinib. These receptor sequences come from a human donor with alopecia areata. CDR3s include the opening cysteine and the closing phenylalanine or tryptophan. A D gene is named only where the DNA matches it firmly.

>TRBV29-1|TRBJ2-3|TRBD1
CSVVRTGGTEDTQYF
>TRBV5-1|TRBJ1-2|NA
CASSFGSYGYGYTF
>TRBV5-6|TRBJ2-1|NA
CASSLSAGTYNEQFF
>TRBV2|TRBJ2-1|TRBD1
CASSERTGGNEQFF
>TRBV28|TRBJ1-6|NA
CASSLGNNSPLHF
>TRBV9|TRBJ1-4|NA
CASSVRGVTNEKLFF
>TRBV5-4|TRBJ1-2|NA
CASSSQTEHYGYTF
>TRBV30|TRBJ1-2|NA
CARRHFSSYGYTF
>TRBV7-2|TRBJ2-5|NA
CASSLGGQKETQYF
>TRBV29-1|TRBJ2-1|NA
CSVERSVGVDEQFF
>TRBV30|TRBJ2-4|NA
CAWGTNKNIQYF
>TRBV25-1|TRBJ2-2|NA
CASSESGWGELFF
>TRBV28|TRBJ2-7|NA
CASSFLGYEQYF
>TRBV4-3|TRBJ1-6|NA
CASSQEITGSGLHF
>TRBV15|TRBJ2-1|TRBD2
CATSRVRTSGWGNEQFF
>TRBV28|TRBJ2-6|TRBD1
CASSLRQGAAGANVLTF
>TRBV4-2|TRBJ2-2|NA
CASSQAAYPGPNTGELFF
>TRBV29-1|TRBJ1-2|NA
CSALGRGKGYGYTF
>TRBV6-1|TRBJ1-5|NA
CASSEAPSDQPQHF
>TRBV5-1|TRBJ2-3|NA
CASSLESSRADTQYF